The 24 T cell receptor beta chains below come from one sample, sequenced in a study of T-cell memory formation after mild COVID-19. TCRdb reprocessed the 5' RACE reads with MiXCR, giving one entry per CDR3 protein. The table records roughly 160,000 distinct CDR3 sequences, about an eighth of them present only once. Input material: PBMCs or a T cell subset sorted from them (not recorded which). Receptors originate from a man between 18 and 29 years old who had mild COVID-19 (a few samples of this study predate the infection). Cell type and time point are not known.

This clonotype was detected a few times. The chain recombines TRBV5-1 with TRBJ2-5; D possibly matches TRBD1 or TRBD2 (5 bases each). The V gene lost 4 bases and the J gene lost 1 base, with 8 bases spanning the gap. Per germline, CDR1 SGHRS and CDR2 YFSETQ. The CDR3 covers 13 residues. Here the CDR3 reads CASSGDGQETQYF. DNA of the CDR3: TGCGCCAGCAGCGGGGACGGCCAAGAGACCCAGTACTTC.

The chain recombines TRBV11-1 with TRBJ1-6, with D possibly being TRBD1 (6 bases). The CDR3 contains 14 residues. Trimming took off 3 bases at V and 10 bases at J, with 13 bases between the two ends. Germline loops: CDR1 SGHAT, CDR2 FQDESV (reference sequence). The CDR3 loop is CASSLSGTSSPLHF. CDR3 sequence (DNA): TGTGCCAGCAGCTTGAGCGGGACAAGCTCACCCCTCCACTTT.

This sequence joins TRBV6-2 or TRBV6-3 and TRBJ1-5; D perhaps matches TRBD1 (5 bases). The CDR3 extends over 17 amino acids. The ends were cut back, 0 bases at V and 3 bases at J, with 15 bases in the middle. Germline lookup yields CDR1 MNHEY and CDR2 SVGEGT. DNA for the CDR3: TGTGCCAGCAGTTACTCGAGATGGGGGGACGACAATCAGCCCCAGCATTTT. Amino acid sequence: CASSYSRWGDDNQPQHF.

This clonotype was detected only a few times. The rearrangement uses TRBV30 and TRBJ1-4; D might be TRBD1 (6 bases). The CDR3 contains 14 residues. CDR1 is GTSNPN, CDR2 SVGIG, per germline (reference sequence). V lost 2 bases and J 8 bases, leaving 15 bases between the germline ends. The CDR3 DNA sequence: TGTGCCTGGAGTACGGGGGCGAGCCCCGAAAAACTGTTTTTT. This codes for CAWSTGASPEKLFF.

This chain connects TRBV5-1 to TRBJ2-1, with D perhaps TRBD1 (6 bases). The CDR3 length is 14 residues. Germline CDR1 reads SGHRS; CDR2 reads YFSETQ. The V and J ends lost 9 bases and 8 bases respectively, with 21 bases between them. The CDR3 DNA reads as TGCGCCACCGGGACGGGGACATTTGTGGATGAGCAGTTCTTC. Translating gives CATGTGTFVDEQFF.

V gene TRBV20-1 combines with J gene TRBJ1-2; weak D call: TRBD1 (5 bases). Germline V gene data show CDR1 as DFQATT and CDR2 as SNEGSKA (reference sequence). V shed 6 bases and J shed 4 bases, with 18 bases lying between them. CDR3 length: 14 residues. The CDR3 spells CSAPNPGTIYGYTF. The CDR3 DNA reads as TGCAGTGCCCCGAACCCCGGGACCATCTATGGCTACACCTTC.

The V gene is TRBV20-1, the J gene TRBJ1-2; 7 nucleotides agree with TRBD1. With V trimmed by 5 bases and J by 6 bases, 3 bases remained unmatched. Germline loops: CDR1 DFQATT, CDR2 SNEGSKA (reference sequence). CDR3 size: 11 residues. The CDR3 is CSASQGNGYTF. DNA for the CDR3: TGCAGTGCTTCACAGGGGAATGGCTACACCTTC.

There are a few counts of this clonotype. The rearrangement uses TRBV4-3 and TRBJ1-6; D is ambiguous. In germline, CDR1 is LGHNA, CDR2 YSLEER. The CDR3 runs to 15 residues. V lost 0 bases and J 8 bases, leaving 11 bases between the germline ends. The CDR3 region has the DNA TGCGCCAGCAGCCAAGACCCCGGCGGCGATTCACCCCTCCACTTT. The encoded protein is CASSQDPGGDSPLHF.

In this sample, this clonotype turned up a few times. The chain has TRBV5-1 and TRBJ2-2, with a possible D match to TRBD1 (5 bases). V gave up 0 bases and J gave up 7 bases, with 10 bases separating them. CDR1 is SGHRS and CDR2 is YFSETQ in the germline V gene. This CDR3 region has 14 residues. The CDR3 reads CASSLAGKDGELFF. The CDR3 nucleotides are TGCGCCAGCAGCTTGGCAGGGAAGGACGGGGAGCTGTTTTTT.

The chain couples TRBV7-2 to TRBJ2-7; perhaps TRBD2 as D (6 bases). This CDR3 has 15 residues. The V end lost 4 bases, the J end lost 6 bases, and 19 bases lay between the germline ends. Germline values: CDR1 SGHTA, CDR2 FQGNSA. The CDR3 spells CASSSFAGRQSEQYF. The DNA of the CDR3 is TGTGCCAGCAGCTCATTCGCGGGGCGTCAAAGCGAGCAGTACTTC.

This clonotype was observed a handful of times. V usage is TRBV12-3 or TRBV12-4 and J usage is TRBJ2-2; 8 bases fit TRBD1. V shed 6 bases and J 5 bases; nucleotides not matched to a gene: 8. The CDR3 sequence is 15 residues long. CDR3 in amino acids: CASRLAGQATGELFF. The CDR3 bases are TGTGCCAGCAGGCTTGCGGGACAGGCGACCGGGGAGCTGTTTTTT.

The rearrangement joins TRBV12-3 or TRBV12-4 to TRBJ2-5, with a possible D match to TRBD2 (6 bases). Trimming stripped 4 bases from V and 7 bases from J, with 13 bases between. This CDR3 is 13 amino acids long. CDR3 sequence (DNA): TGTGCCAGCAGTTCCGCGGGGTTGGCGACCCAGTACTTC. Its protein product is CASSSAGLATQYF.

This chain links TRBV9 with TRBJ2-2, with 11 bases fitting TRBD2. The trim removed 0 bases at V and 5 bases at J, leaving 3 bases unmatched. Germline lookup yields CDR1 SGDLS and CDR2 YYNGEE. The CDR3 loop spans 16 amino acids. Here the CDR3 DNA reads TGTGCCAGCAGCGTAGAATTAGCGGGGGGGACCGGGGAGCTGTTTTTT. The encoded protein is CASSVELAGGTGELFF. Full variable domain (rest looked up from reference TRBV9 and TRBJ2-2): DSGVTQTPKHLITATGQRVTLRCSPRSGDLSVYWYQQSLDQGLQFLIQYYNGEERAKGNILERFSAQQFPDLHSELNLSSLELGDSALYFCASSVELAGGTGELFFGEGSRLTVL.

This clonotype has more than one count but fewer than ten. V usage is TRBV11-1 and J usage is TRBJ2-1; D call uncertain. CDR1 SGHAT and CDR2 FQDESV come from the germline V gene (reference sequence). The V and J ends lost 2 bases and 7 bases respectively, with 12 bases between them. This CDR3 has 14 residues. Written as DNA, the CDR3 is TGTGCCAGCAGCTTATGGGTCTCCTCAAATGAGCAGTTCTTC. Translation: CASSLWVSSNEQFF.

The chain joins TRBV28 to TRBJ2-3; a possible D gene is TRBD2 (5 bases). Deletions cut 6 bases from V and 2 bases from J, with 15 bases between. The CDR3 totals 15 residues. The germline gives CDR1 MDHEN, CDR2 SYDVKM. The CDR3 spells CASSLTRLYTDTQYF. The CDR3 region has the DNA TGTGCCAGCAGCCTGACTCGACTATACACAGATACGCAGTATTTT.

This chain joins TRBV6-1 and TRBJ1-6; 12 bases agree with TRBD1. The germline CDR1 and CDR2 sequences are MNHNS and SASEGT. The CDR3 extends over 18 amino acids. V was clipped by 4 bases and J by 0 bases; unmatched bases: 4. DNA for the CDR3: TGTGCCAGCAGTGGGGACAGGGGGCTCAGCTCCTATAATTCACCCCTCCACTTT. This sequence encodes CASSGDRGLSSYNSPLHF.

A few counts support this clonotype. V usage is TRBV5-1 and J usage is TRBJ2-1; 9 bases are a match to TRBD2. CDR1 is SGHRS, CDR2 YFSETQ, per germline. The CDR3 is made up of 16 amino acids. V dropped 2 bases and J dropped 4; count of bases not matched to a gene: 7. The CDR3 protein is CASSLLPSGAYNEQFF. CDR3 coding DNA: TGCGCCAGCAGCTTATTGCCTAGCGGGGCTTACAATGAGCAGTTCTTC.

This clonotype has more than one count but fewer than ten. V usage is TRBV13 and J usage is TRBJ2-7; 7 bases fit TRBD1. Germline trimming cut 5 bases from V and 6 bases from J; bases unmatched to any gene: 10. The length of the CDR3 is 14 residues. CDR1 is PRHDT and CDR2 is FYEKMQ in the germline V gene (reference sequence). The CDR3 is CASSLRTGSREQYV. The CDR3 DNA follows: TGTGCCAGCAGCCTCCGGACAGGAAGTCGCGAGCAGTACGTC.

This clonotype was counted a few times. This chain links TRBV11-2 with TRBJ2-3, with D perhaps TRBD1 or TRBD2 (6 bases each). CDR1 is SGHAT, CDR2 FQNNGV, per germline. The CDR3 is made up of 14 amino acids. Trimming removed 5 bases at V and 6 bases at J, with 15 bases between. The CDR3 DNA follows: TGTGCCAGCAGCCGGAGGGGGAGGCTGGATACGCAGTATTTT. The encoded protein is CASSRRGRLDTQYF.

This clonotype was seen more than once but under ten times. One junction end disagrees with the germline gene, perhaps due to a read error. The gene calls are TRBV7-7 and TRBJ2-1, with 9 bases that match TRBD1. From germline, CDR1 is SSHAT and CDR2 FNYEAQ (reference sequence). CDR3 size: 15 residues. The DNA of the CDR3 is TGTGCTAGCAGCCCTGAGACAGGGGGATACAATGAGCAGTTCTTC. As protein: CASSPETGGYNEQFF.

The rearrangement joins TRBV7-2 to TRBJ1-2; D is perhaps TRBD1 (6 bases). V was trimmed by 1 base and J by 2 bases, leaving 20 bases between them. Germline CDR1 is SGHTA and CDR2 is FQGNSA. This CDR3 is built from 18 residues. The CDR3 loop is CASSLVWAPRGYNYGYTF. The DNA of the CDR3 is TGTGCCAGCAGCTTAGTCTGGGCACCAAGGGGGTACAACTATGGCTACACCTTC.

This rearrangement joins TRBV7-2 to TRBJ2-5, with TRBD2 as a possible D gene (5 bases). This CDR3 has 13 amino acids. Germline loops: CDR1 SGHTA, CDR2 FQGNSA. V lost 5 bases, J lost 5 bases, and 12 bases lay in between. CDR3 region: CASSGGRRETQYF. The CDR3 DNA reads TGTGCCAGCAGCGGCGGGCGCCGGGAGACCCAGTACTTC.

The chain's CDR3 is CASSNPLVQPQHF. CDR3 sequence (DNA): TGTGCCAGCAGTAATCCACTGGTTCAGCCCCAGCATTTT. The chain combines TRBV28 with TRBJ1-5; D is unresolved. The length of the CDR3 is 13 residues. V shed 5 bases and J shed 6 bases, with 11 bases lying between them. Germline V CDR1 and CDR2: MDHEN, SYDVKM.

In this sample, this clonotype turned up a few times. The CDR3 nucleotides read TGCAGTCACCGGGACCCCCTTTTAGACCAGTACTTC. It is translated as CSHRDPLLDQYF. V gene TRBV20-1 combines with J gene TRBJ2-5, with D possibly being TRBD1 or TRBD2 (5 bases each). The V gene lost 8 bases and the J gene lost 10 bases, with 20 bases spanning the gap. The CDR3 contains 12 residues. Germline V gene data show CDR1 as DFQATT and CDR2 as SNEGSKA (reference sequence).